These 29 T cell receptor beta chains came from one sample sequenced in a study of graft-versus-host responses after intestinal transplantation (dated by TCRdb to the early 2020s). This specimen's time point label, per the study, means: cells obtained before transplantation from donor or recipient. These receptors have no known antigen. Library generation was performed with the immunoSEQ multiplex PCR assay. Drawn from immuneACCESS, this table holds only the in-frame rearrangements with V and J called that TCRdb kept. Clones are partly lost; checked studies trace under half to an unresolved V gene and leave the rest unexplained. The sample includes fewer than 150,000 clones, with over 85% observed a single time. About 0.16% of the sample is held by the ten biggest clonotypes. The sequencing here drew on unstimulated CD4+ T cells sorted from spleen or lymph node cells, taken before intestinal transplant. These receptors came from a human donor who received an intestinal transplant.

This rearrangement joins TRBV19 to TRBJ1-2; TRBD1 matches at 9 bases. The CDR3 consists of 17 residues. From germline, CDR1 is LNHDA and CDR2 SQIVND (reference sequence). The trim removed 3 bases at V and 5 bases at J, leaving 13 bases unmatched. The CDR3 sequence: CASSMETGTGIGYGYTF. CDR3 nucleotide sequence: TGTGCCAGTAGTATGGAGACCGGGACAGGGATTGGATATGGCTACACCTTC.

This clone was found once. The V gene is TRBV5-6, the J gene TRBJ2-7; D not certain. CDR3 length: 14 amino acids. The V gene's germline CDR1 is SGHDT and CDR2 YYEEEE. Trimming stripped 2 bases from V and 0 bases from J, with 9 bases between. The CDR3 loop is CASSFVGISYEQYF. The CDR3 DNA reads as TGTGCCAGCAGCTTTGTGGGGATCTCCTACGAGCAGTACTTC.

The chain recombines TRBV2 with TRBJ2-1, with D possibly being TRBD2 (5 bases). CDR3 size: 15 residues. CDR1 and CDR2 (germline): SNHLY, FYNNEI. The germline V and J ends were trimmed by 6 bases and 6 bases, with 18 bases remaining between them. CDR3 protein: CASSGRGYILNEQFF. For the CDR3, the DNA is TGTGCCAGCAGCGGTCGGGGTTACATCCTCAATGAGCAGTTCTTC. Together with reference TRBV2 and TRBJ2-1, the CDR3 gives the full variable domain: EPEVTQTPSHQVTQMGQEVILRCVPISNHLYFYWYRQILGQKVEFLVSFYNNEISEKSEIFDDQFSVERPDGSNFTLKIRSTKLEDSAMYFCASSGRGYILNEQFFGPGTRLTVL.

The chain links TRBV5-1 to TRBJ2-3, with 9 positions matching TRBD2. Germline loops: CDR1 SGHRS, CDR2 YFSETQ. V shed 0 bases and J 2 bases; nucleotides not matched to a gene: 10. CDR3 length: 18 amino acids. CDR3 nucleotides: TGCGCCAGCAGCTTGGGTTCAAGCGGGGGGATCCTCACAGATACGCAGTATTTT. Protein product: CASSLGSSGGILTDTQYF.

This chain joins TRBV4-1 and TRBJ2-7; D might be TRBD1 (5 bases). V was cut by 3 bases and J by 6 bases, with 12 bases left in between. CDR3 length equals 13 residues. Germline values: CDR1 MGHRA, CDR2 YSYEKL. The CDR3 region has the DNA TGCGCCAGCAGCCAGAACGCAGGGTTCGAGCAGTACTTC. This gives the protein CASSQNAGFEQYF.

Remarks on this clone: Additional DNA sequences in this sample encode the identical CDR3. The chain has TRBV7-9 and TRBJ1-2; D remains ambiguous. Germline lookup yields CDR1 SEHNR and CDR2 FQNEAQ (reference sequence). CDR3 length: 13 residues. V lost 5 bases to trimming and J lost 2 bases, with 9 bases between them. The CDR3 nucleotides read TGTGCCAGCAGCCCGCCGGTGAACTATGGCTACACCTTC. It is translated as CASSPPVNYGYTF. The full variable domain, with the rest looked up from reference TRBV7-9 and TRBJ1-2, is DTGVSQNPRHKITKRGQNVTFRCDPISEHNRLYWYRQTLGQGPEFLTYFQNEAQLEKSRLLSDRFSAERPKGSFSTLEIQRTEQGDSAMYLCASSPPVNYGYTFGSGTRLTVV.

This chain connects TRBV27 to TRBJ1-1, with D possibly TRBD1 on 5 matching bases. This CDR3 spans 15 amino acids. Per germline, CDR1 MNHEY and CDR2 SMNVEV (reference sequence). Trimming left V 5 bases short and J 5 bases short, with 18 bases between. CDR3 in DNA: TGTGCCAGCAGTCCGGAGGATGGGGCAGTGACTGAAGCTTTCTTT. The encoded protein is CASSPEDGAVTEAFF.

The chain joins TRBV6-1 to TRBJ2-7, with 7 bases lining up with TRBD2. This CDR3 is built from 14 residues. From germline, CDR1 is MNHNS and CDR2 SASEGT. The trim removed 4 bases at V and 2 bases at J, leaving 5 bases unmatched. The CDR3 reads CASSVERGTYEQYF. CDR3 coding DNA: TGTGCCAGCAGTGTGGAGCGGGGTACCTACGAGCAGTACTTC.

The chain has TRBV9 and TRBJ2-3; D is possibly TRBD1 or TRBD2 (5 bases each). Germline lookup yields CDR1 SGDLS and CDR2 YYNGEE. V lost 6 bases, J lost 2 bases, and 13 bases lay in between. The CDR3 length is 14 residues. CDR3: CASTLRGTTDTQYF. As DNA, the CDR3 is TGTGCCAGCACCCTACGGGGCACCACAGATACGCAGTATTTT. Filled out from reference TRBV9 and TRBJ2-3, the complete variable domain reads DSGVTQTPKHLITATGQRVTLRCSPRSGDLSVYWYQQSLDQGLQFLIQYYNGEERAKGNILERFSAQQFPDLHSELNLSSLELGDSALYFCASTLRGTTDTQYFGPGTRLTVL.

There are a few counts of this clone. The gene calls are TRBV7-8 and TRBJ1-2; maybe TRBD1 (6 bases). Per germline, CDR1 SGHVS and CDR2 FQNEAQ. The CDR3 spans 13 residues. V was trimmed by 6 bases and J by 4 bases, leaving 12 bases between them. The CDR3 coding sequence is TGTGCCAGCAGTCAGTCGGACAGCTATGGCTACACCTTC. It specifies CASSQSDSYGYTF.

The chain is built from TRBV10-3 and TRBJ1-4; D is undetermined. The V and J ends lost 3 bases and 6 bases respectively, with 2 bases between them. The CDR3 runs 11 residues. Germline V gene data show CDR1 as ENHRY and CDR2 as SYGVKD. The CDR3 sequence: CAISDDEKLFF. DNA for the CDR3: TGTGCCATCAGTGACGATGAAAAACTGTTTTTT.

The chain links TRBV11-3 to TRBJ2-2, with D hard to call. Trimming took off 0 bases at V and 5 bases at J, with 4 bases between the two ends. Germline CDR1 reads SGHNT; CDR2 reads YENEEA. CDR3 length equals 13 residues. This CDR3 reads CASSLEVTGELFF. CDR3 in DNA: TGTGCCAGCAGCTTAGAGGTAACCGGGGAGCTGTTTTTT.

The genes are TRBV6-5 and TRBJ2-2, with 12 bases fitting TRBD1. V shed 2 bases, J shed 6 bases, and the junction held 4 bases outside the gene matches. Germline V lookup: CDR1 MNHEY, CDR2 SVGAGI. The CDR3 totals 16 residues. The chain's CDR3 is CASSYQGTGGAGELFF. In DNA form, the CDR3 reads TGTGCCAGCAGTTACCAGGGGACAGGGGGCGCCGGGGAGCTGTTTTTT.

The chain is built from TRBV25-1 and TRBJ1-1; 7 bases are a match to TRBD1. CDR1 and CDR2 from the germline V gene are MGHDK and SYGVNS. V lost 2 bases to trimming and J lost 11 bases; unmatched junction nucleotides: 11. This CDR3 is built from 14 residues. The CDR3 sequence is CASSETLIQGRAFF. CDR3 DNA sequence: TGTGCCAGCAGTGAAACCCTAATACAGGGGAGGGCTTTCTTT.

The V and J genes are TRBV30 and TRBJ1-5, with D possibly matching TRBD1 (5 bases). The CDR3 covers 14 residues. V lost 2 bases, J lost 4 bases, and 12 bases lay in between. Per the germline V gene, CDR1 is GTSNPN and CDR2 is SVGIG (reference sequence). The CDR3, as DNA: TGTGCCTGGAGTAGACAGTCTGATAATCAGCCCCAGCATTTT. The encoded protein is CAWSRQSDNQPQHF.

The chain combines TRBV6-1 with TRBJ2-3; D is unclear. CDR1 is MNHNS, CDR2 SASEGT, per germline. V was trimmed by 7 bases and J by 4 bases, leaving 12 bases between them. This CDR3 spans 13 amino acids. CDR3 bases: TGTGCCAGCACCCTTGAGTCGCCAGATACGCAGTATTTT. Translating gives CASTLESPDTQYF.

CDR3 residues: CASSSGIRYNEQYF. As DNA, the CDR3 is TGTGCCAGCAGCTCCGGGATACGGTACAACGAGCAGTACTTC. This rearrangement joins TRBV11-2 to TRBJ2-7, with a weak D call TRBD2 (5 bases). Germline CDR1 and CDR2: SGHAT and FQNNGV. V was trimmed by 4 bases and J by 5 bases, leaving 15 bases between them. This CDR3 spans 14 amino acids.

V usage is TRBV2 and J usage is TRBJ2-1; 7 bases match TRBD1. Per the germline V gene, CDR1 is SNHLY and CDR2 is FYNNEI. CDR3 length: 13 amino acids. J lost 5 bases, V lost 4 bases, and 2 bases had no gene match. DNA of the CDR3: TGTGCCAGCAGTGCGGGACAGCACAATGAGCAGTTCTTC. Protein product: CASSAGQHNEQFF.

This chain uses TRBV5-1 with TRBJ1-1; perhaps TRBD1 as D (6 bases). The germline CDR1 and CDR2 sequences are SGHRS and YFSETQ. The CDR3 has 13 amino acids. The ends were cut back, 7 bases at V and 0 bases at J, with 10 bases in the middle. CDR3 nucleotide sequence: TGCGCCAGCCGGACAGACATGAACACTGAAGCTTTCTTT. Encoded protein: CASRTDMNTEAFF.

The CDR3 bases are TGTGCCAGCAAGGTAAAACCCCAAGAGACCCAGTACTTC. It translates to CASKVKPQETQYF. This chain links TRBV27 with TRBJ2-5, with D hard to call. The CDR3 loop spans 13 amino acids. V was pared by 7 bases and J by 1 base, with 10 bases between. Germline CDR1 reads MNHEY; CDR2 reads SMNVEV (reference sequence).

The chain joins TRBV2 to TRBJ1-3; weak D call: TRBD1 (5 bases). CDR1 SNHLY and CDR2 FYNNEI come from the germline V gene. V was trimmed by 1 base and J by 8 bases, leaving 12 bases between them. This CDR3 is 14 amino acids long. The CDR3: CASSEETAGDTIYF. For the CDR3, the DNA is TGTGCCAGCAGTGAAGAGACGGCGGGGGACACCATATATTTT.

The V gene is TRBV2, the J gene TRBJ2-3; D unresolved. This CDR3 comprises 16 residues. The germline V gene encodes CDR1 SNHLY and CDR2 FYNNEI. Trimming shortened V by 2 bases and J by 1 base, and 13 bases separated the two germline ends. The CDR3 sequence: CASSEIGGYRTDTQYF. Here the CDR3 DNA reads TGTGCCAGCAGTGAAATCGGCGGATATCGCACAGATACGCAGTATTTT.

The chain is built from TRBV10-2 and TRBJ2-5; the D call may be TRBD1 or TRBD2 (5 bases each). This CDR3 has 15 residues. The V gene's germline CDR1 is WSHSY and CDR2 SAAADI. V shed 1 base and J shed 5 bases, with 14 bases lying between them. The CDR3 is CASSEWTGPRETQYF. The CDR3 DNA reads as TGCGCCAGCAGTGAGTGGACGGGGCCTCGGGAGACCCAGTACTTC.

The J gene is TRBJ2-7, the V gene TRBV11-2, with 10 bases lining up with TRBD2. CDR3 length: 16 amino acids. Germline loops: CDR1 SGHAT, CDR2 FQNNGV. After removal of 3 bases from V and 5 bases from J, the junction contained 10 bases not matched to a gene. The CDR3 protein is CASSFTSGVVRDEQYF. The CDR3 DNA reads TGTGCCAGCAGCTTTACTAGCGGGGTTGTTCGGGACGAGCAGTACTTC.

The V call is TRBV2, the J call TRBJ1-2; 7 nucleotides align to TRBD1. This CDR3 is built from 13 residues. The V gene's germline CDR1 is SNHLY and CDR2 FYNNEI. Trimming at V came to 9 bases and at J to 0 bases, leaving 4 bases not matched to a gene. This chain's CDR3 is CASSDRPNYGYTF. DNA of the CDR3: TGTGCCAGTTCGGACAGGCCTAACTATGGCTACACCTTC.

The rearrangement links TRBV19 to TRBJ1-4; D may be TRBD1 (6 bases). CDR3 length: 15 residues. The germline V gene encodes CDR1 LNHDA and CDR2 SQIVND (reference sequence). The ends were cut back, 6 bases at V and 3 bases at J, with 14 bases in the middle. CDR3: CASSLQGLANEKLFF. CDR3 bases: TGTGCCAGTAGCCTACAGGGACTGGCTAATGAAAAACTGTTTTTT.

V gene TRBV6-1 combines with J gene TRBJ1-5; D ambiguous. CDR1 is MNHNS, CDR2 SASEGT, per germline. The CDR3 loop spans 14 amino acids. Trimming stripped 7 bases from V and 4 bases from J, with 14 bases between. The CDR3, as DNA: TGTGCCAGCATTTGGGCGGGAAGTAATCAGCCCCAGCATTTT. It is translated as CASIWAGSNQPQHF.

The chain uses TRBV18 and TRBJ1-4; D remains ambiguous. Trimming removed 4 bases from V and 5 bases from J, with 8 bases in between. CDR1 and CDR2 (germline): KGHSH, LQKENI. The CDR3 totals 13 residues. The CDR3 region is CASSRGRNEKLFF. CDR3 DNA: TGTGCCAGCTCACGAGGGCGCAATGAAAAACTGTTTTTT.

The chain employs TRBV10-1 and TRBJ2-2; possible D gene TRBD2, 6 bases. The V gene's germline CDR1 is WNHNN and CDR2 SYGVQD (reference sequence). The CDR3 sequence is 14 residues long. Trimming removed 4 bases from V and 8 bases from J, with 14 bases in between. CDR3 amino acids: CASSVAAGKGELFF. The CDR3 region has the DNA TGCGCCAGCAGTGTAGCGGCTGGGAAGGGGGAGCTGTTTTTT.